The 9 T cell receptor beta chains in this list originate from one sample, sequenced in a study of T-cell reconstitution after alpha-beta-depleted transplantation in children. As it was prepared, the TCRbeta library received unique molecular identifiers. Via MiXCR, TCRdb re-called the PCR reads, giving one row per CDR3 protein. The sample consists of 800,000 to 1,000,000 distinct CDR3 sequences, about 29% of them appearing once. The sequences come from PBMCs, mostly from graft donor cells, collected 360 days after TCRalphabeta/CD19-depleted stem cell transplant. Receptors were obtained from a boy under three years old who had a stem cell transplant for SCID, so the T cells may come from the graft donor.

The chain uses TRBV5-1 and TRBJ2-2, with D perhaps TRBD1 (6 bases). V lost 0 bases and J 0 bases, leaving 9 bases between the germline ends. The CDR3 has 16 amino acids. Germline CDR1 and CDR2: SGHRS and YFSETQ. The CDR3 nucleotides are TGCGCCAGCAGCTTGGTTGGGGGCTCGAACACCGGGGAGCTGTTTTTT. It yields the protein CASSLVGGSNTGELFF.

This clonotype was counted only a few times. The rearrangement joins TRBV12-3 or TRBV12-4 to TRBJ2-5; 7 bases are a match to TRBD1. This CDR3 spans 16 amino acids. V shed 1 base, J shed 4 bases, and the junction held 9 bases outside the gene matches. CDR3 in amino acids: CASSLGPGGVSETQYF. In DNA, the CDR3 is TGTGCCAGCAGTTTAGGACCAGGGGGAGTTTCAGAGACCCAGTACTTC.

This rearrangement joins TRBV5-5 to TRBJ2-2, with 7 nucleotides matching TRBD2. CDR3 length: 15 residues. Germline V gene data show CDR1 as SGHKS and CDR2 as YYEKEE (reference sequence). The V and J ends lost 5 bases and 1 base, in that order; junction bases with no gene match: 5. CDR3 region: CASRGGGLNTGELFF. In DNA, the CDR3 is TGTGCCAGCAGGGGCGGGGGTCTGAACACCGGGGAGCTGTTTTTT.

This clonotype was counted between two and nine times. This chain connects TRBV3-1 to TRBJ1-1; maybe TRBD1 (6 bases). The germline V and J ends were trimmed by 0 bases and 1 base, with 12 bases remaining between them. The CDR3 consists of 16 residues. Germline values: CDR1 LGHDT, CDR2 YNNKEL (reference sequence). CDR3 bases: TGTGCCAGCAGCCAAGATCTGGGACATGCGAACACTGAAGCTTTCTTT. As protein: CASSQDLGHANTEAFF.

This clonotype showed up just a few times. This rearrangement joins TRBV12-3 or TRBV12-4 to TRBJ1-1, with TRBD1 as a possible D gene (6 bases). Between the trimmed V and J ends, which lost 3 bases and 8 bases, there was a span of 22 bases. The CDR3 covers 16 residues. Here the CDR3 DNA reads TGTGCCAGCAGTTTGGGTAGGGGGAGCCTCCGGGGGGAAGCTTTCTTT. Translation: CASSLGRGSLRGEAFF.

This chain connects TRBV24-1 to TRBJ2-3; no clear D. Between the trimmed V and J ends, which lost 5 bases and 1 base, there was a span of 15 bases. CDR3 length equals 16 residues. Germline loops: CDR1 KGHDR, CDR2 SFDVKD. CDR3: CATSGQVHRGTDTQYF. The CDR3 DNA reads as TGTGCCACCAGTGGGCAAGTCCATCGGGGCACAGATACGCAGTATTTT.

Notes on this clonotype: The junction shows a germline mismatch at one end, possibly a read error. The chain couples TRBV28 to TRBJ2-7; D uncertain. Germline CDR1 reads MDHEN; CDR2 reads SYDVKM. The CDR3 has 11 residues. CDR3 bases: TGTGCCAGCAGTCCCTCCCACGAGCAGTACTTC. It encodes CASSPSHEQYF.

This clonotype was seen a handful of times. J is TRBJ2-3 and V is TRBV7-8, with D possibly TRBD1 on 5 matching bases. Looked up from germline, CDR1 is SGHVS and CDR2 is FQNEAQ. The CDR3 is 14 amino acids. Trimming removed 7 bases from V and 1 base from J, with 12 bases in between. CDR3 in amino acids: CASMKGIGTDTQYF. The DNA of the CDR3 is TGTGCCAGCATGAAGGGGATCGGCACAGATACGCAGTATTTT. Based on the CDR3 plus reference TRBV7-8 and TRBJ2-3, the full variable domain is GAGVSQSPRYKVAKRGQDVALRCDPISGHVSLFWYQQALGQGPEFLTYFQNEAQLDKSGLPSDRFFAERPEGSVSTLKIQRTQQEDSAVYLCASMKGIGTDTQYFGPGTRLTVL.

The rearrangement links TRBV3-1 to TRBJ1-1; TRBD1 agrees at 7 bases. The CDR3 has 13 amino acids. From germline, CDR1 is LGHDT and CDR2 YNNKEL (reference sequence). The V and J ends lost 4 bases and 10 bases, in that order; junction bases with no gene match: 9. CDR3 nucleotides: TGTGCCAGCAGCCTGGGGGTGACAGGGTCAGCTTTCTTT. Its translation: CASSLGVTGSAFF.